What follows are 16 T cell receptor beta chains derived from one specimen sequenced in a study of cytomegalovirus exposure and HLA in healthy donors (dated by TCRdb to about 2017). The method was the immunoSEQ multiplex PCR assay. The multiplex PCR relied on a mix of 60 forward primers for TCR Vbeta segments and 13 reverse primers for TCR Jbeta segments. TCRdb carries this immuneACCESS record with in-frame sequences only. Its versions omit some clonotypes, under half of them owing to an unresolved V gene in the studies checked, with the rest unexplained. Within this sample are approximately 140,000 clones, with roughly 80% of them counted one time only. The top ten hold about 1.2% of the sample. Material for sequencing was PBMCs. The receptors here all came from a boy aged 5-17 years in good health and CMV-seronegative.

In its sample, this clone was seen a few times. In DNA form, the CDR3 reads TGTGCCTGGAGTGCCTTACAGACTACCCCAGGGGCGAGCCTCTACGAGCAGTACTTC. Translating gives CAWSALQTTPGASLYEQYF. The rearrangement links TRBV30 to TRBJ2-7, with a weak D call TRBD1 (6 bases). This CDR3 has 19 residues. Germline V lookup: CDR1 GTSNPN, CDR2 SVGIG (reference sequence). The ends were cut back, 1 base at V and 3 bases at J, with 28 bases in the middle. The full variable domain, completed using reference TRBV30 and TRBJ2-7, is SQTIHQWPATLVQPVGSPLSLECTVEGTSNPNLYWYRQAAGRGLQLLFYSVGIGQISSEVPQNLSASRPQDRQFILSSKKLLLSDSGFYLCAWSALQTTPGASLYEQYFGPGTRLTVT.

The chain recombines TRBV11-2 with TRBJ2-2; D is possibly TRBD1 (6 bases). Germline V gene lookup returns CDR1 SGHAT and CDR2 FQNNGV. The CDR3 sequence is 17 residues long. V dropped 5 bases and J dropped 2 bases, with 18 bases sitting between them. CDR3 sequence: CASSPDRQGKNTGELFF. The CDR3 coding sequence is TGTGCCAGCAGCCCAGATCGGCAGGGGAAAAACACCGGGGAGCTGTTTTTT. Full variable domain (missing parts from reference TRBV11-2 and TRBJ2-2): EAGVAQSPRYKIIEKRQSVAFWCNPISGHATLYWYQQILGQGPKLLIQFQNNGVVDDSQLPKDRFSAERLKGVDSTLKIQPAKLEDSAVYLCASSPDRQGKNTGELFFGEGSRLTVL.

The rearrangement joins TRBV7-2 to TRBJ2-1, with 7 bases fitting TRBD2. The junction had 9 bases not matched to a gene; V was cut back by 5 bases and J by 8 bases. This CDR3 spans 14 amino acids. Germline V gives CDR1 SGHTA, CDR2 FQGNSA. CDR3 sequence: CASSRTGGRDEQFF. CDR3 sequence (DNA): TGTGCCAGCAGCCGAACGGGAGGTAGGGATGAGCAGTTCTTC.

In its sample, this clone was seen a few times. This chain links TRBV5-1 with TRBJ2-1, with unresolved D. CDR3 length: 13 amino acids. Germline V gene data show CDR1 as SGHRS and CDR2 as YFSETQ. V dropped 0 bases and J dropped 6 bases, with 7 bases sitting between them. This CDR3 reads CASSLGLRNEQFF. CDR3 nucleotides: TGCGCCAGCAGCTTGGGTCTTCGCAATGAGCAGTTCTTC.

The sample holds one count of this clone. The rearrangement uses TRBV5-1 and TRBJ1-1; tentatively, D is TRBD1 (5 bases). Germline V gives CDR1 SGHRS, CDR2 YFSETQ. This CDR3 contains 14 residues. V gave up 3 bases and J gave up 5 bases, with 14 bases separating them. DNA of the CDR3: TGCGCCAGCAGCTCCCTTGATGGGGGGACTGAAGCTTTCTTT. This encodes CASSSLDGGTEAFF.

This clone was seen a single time. The gene calls are TRBV5-5 and TRBJ2-7; 10 bases map to TRBD1. The CDR3 runs 17 residues. The germline gives CDR1 SGHKS, CDR2 YYEKEE (reference sequence). Trimming at V came to 0 bases and at J to 4 bases, leaving 10 bases not matched to a gene. The CDR3 DNA reads as TGTGCCAGCAGCTTGGGCCCCCCCCGGGACAGGGGTTACGAGCAGTACTTC. Translating it yields CASSLGPPRDRGYEQYF.

This clone was observed a few times. Other DNA sequences in the same sample also yield this CDR3. The chain recombines TRBV6-5 with TRBJ1-1; D is uncertain. CDR1 MNHEY and CDR2 SVGAGI come from the germline V gene. CDR3 length: 13 residues. Trimming stripped 2 bases from V and 1 base from J, with 5 bases between. Here the CDR3 reads CASSYRRNTEAFF. The CDR3 nucleotides are TGTGCCAGCAGTTACCGTAGGAACACTGAAGCTTTCTTT.

The chain employs TRBV5-4 and TRBJ2-5; tentatively, D is TRBD2 (5 bases). The germline V and J ends were trimmed by 4 bases and 4 bases, with 14 bases remaining between them. CDR3 length: 14 amino acids. CDR1 SGHNT and CDR2 YYREEE come from the germline V gene (reference sequence). CDR3 in amino acids: CASSPGNSAETQYF. The CDR3 bases are TGTGCCAGCAGCCCGGGAAACTCCGCAGAGACCCAGTACTTC.

This sequence joins TRBV30 and TRBJ1-2, with a possible D match to TRBD1 (5 bases). Per germline, CDR1 GTSNPN and CDR2 SVGIG (reference sequence). V lost 4 bases and J 1 base, leaving 19 bases between the germline ends. There are 16 residues in the CDR3. CDR3 DNA sequence: TGTGCCTGGATGGGTGCGGGGCACAGATATAACTATGGCTACACCTTC. It yields the protein CAWMGAGHRYNYGYTF.

This chain uses TRBV27 with TRBJ1-1, with 9 bases lining up with TRBD1. The CDR3 sequence is 14 residues long. The V segment lost 0 bases and the J segment 4 bases; nucleotides outside the gene matches: 0. Germline CDR1 reads MNHEY; CDR2 reads SMNVEV (reference sequence). CDR3: CASSLSTGGTEAFF. CDR3 bases: TGTGCCAGCAGTTTATCGACAGGGGGCACTGAAGCTTTCTTT.

This chain's CDR3 is CASSAMVTSGSSYEQYF. The CDR3, as DNA: TGTGCCAGCAGCGCTATGGTGACTAGCGGGAGCTCCTACGAGCAGTACTTC. V gene TRBV7-9 combines with J gene TRBJ2-7; 12 bases line up with TRBD2. V lost 5 bases, J lost 0 bases, and 8 bases stayed unmatched. This CDR3 region has 17 residues. Germline assignment: CDR1 SEHNR and CDR2 FQNEAQ (reference sequence).

J is TRBJ2-1 and V is TRBV4-1, with 10 bases aligning to TRBD2. Germline V gene lookup returns CDR1 MGHRA and CDR2 YSYEKL. The CDR3 totals 15 residues. The ends lost 3 bases at V and 4 bases at J; junction bases unmatched: 3. As DNA, the CDR3 is TGCGCCAGCAGCCATTTTAGCGGGAGGTACAATGAGCAGTTCTTC. Protein product: CASSHFSGRYNEQFF.

This clone was seen a few times. The chain combines TRBV5-1 with TRBJ1-4, with 9 bases lining up with TRBD1. CDR3 length equals 14 residues. Germline CDR1 reads SGHRS; CDR2 reads YFSETQ. J was trimmed by 5 bases and V by 5 bases; bases with no gene match: 4. The CDR3 DNA sequence: TGCGCCAGCAGTACCGGGACAGGGAATGAAAAACTGTTTTTT. This codes for CASSTGTGNEKLFF. Full variable domain (rest looked up from reference TRBV5-1 and TRBJ1-4): KAGVTQTPRYLIKTRGQQVTLSCSPISGHRSVSWYQQTPGQGLQFLFEYFSETQRNKGNFPGRFSGRQFSNSRSEMNVSTLELGDSALYLCASSTGTGNEKLFFGSGTQLSVL.

This chain links TRBV4-1 with TRBJ2-7, with 10 bases lining up with TRBD1. Trimming cost V 3 bases and J 7 bases; bases outside gene matches: 6. Germline V lookup: CDR1 MGHRA, CDR2 YSYEKL. The CDR3 has 14 residues. The CDR3 sequence is CASSHLGQGGEQYF. Here the CDR3 DNA reads TGCGCCAGCAGCCACCTCGGACAGGGGGGTGAGCAGTACTTC.

The CDR3 DNA reads as TGTGCCTGGACTAGCGGGATGATCGAGACCCAGTACTTC. Amino acid sequence: CAWTSGMIETQYF. This sequence joins TRBV30 and TRBJ2-5, with 9 bases identical to TRBD2. This CDR3 region has 13 residues. V was pared by 4 bases and J by 5 bases, with 5 bases of the junction left unmatched. Germline assignment: CDR1 GTSNPN and CDR2 SVGIG (reference sequence).

The V and J genes are TRBV19 and TRBJ2-1; D unresolved. This CDR3 comprises 14 residues. CDR1 and CDR2 from the germline V gene are LNHDA and SQIVND (reference sequence). V was trimmed by 1 base and J by 2 bases, leaving 6 bases between them. The CDR3 DNA reads TGTGCCAGTAGTATAGGAGGCGCCTACAATGAGCAGTTCTTC. This gives the protein CASSIGGAYNEQFF.